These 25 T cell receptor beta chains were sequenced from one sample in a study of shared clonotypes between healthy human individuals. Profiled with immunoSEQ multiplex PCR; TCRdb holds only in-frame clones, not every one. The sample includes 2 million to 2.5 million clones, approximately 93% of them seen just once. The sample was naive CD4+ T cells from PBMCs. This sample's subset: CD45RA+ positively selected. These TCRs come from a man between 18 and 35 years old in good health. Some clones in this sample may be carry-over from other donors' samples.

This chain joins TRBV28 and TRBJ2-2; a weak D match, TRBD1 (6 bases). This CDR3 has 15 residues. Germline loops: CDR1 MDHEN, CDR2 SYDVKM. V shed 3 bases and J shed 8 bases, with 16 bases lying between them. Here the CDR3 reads CASSFLNIRGGELFF. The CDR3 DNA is TGTGCCAGCAGTTTCCTAAATATCAGGGGTGGGGAGCTGTTTTTT.

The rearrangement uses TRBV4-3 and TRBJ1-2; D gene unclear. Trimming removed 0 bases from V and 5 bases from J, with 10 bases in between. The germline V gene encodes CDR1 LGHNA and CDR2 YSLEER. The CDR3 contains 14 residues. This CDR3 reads CASSQDIGVYGYTF. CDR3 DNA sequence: TGCGCCAGCAGCCAAGATATCGGAGTTTATGGCTACACCTTC.

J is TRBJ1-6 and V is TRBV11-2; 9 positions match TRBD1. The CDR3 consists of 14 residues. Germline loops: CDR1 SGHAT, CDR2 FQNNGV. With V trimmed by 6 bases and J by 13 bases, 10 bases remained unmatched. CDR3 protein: CASRNGQGPSPLHF. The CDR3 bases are TGTGCCAGCAGAAACGGACAGGGGCCCTCGCCCCTCCACTTT.

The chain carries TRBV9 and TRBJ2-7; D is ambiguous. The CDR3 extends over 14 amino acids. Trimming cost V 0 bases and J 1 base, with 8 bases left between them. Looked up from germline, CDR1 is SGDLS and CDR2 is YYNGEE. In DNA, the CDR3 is TGTGCCAGCAGCGTAGATCGATCGTCCTACGAGCAGTACTTC. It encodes CASSVDRSSYEQYF.

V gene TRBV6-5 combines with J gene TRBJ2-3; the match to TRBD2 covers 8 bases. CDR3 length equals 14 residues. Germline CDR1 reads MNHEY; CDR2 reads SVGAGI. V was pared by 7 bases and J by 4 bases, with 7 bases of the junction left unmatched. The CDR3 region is CASTLSGSADTQYF. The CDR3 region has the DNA TGTGCCAGCACCCTGAGCGGGAGTGCAGATACGCAGTATTTT.

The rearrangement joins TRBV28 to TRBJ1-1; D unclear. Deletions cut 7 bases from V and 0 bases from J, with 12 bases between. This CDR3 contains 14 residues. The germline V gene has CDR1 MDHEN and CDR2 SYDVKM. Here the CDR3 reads CASIPGSMNTEAFF. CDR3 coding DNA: TGTGCCAGCATCCCGGGCAGTATGAACACTGAAGCTTTCTTT.

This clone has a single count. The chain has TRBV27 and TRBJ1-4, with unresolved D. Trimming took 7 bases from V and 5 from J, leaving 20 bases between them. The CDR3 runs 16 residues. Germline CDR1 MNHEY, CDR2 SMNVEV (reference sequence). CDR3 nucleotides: TGTGCCAGCATGGGAATCACCGGGCCGCGAAATGAAAAACTGTTTTTT. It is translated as CASMGITGPRNEKLFF.

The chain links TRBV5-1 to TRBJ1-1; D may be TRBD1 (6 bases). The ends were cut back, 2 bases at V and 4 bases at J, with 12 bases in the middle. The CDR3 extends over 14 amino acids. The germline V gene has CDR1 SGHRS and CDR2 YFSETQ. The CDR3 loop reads CASSFGGASTEAFF. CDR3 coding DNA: TGCGCCAGCAGCTTTGGGGGGGCGAGCACTGAAGCTTTCTTT.

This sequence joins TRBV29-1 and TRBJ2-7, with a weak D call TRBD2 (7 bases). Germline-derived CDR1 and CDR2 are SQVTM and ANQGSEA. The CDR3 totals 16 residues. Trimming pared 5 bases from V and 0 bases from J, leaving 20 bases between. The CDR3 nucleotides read TGCAGCGTTCCGGGAGCGGGACACGGGCACTCCTACGAGCAGTACTTC. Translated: CSVPGAGHGHSYEQYF.

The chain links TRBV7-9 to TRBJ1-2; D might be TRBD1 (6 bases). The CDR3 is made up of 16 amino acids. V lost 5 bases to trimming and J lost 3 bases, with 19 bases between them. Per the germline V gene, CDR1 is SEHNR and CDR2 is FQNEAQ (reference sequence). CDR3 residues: CASSPSVRGSDYGYTF. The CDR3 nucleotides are TGTGCCAGCAGCCCTTCAGTGAGGGGGTCGGACTATGGCTACACCTTC. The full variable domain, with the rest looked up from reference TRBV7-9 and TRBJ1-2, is DTGVSQNPRHKITKRGQNVTFRCDPISEHNRLYWYRQTLGQGPEFLTYFQNEAQLEKSRLLSDRFSAERPKGSFSTLEIQRTEQGDSAMYLCASSPSVRGSDYGYTFGSGTRLTVV.

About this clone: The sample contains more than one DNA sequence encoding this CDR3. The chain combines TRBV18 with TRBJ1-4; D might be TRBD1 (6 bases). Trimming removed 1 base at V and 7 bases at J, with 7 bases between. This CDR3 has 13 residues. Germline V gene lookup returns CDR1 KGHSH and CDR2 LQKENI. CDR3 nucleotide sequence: TGTGCCAGCTCACCACTCAGGGGTGAAAAACTGTTTTTT. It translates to CASSPLRGEKLFF.

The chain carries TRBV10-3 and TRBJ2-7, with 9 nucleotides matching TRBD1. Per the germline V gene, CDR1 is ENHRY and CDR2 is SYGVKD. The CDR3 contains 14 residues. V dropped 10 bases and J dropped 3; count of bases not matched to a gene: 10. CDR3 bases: TGTGCCACCGAGGGGGGGACAGGGCTCTACGAGCAGTACTTC. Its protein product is CATEGGTGLYEQYF.

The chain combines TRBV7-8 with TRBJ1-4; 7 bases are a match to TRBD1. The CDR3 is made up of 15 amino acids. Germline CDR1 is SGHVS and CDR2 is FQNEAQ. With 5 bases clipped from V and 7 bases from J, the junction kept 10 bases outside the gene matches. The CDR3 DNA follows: TGTGCCAGCAGCCGGAACAGGGGTTGGAGTGAAAAACTGTTTTTT. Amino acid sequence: CASSRNRGWSEKLFF.

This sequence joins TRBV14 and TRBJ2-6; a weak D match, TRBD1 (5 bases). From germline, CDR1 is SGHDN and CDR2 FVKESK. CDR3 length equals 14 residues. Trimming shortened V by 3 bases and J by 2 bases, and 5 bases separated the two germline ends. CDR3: CASSQGPGANVLTF. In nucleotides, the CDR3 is TGTGCCAGCAGCCAGGGGCCTGGGGCCAACGTCCTGACTTTC.

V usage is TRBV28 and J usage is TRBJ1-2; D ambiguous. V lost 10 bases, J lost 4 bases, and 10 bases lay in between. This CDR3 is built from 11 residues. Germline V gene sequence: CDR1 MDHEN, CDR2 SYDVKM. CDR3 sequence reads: CATQSGYGYTF. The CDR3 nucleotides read TGTGCCACCCAGTCAGGCTATGGCTACACCTTC.

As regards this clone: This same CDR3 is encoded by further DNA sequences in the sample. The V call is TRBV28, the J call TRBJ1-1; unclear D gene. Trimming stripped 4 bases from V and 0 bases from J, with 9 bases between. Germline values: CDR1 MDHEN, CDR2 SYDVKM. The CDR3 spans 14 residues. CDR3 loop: CASSSAGMNTEAFF. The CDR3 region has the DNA TGTGCCAGCAGTTCGGCCGGAATGAACACTGAAGCTTTCTTT.

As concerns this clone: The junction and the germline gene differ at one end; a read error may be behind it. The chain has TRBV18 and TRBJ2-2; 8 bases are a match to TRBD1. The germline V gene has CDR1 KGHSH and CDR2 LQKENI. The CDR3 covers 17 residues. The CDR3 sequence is CASSAPDRARSTGELFF. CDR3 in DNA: TGTGCCAGCTCAGCACCGGACAGGGCTAGGAGCACCGGGGAGCTGTTTTTT.

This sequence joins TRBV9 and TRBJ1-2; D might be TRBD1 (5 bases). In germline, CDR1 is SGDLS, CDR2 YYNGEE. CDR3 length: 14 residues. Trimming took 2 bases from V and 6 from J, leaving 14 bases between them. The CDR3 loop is CASSVGAFPDGYTF. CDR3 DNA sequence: TGTGCCAGCAGCGTCGGGGCTTTCCCTGATGGCTACACCTTC.

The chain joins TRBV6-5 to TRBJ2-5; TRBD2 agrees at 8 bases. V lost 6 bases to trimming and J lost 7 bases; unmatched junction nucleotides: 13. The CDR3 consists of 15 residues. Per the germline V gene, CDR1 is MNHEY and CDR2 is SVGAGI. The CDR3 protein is CASSQVASGPGTQYF. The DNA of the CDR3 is TGTGCCAGCAGCCAGGTGGCTAGCGGGCCGGGGACCCAGTACTTC.

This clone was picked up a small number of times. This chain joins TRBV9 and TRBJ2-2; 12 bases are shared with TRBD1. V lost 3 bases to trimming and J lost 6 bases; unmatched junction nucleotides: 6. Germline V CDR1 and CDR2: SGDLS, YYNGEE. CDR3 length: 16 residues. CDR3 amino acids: CASSAVGTGGSGELFF. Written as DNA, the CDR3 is TGTGCCAGCAGCGCCGTAGGGACAGGGGGCTCCGGGGAGCTGTTTTTT.

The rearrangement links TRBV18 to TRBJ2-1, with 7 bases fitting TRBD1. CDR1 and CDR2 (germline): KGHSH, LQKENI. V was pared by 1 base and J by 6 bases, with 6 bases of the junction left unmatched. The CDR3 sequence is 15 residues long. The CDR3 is CASSPLTTGVNEQFF. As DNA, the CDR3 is TGTGCCAGCTCACCACTAACCACAGGGGTCAATGAGCAGTTCTTC. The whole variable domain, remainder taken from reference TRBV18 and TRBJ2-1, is NAGVMQNPRHLVRRRGQEARLRCSPMKGHSHVYWYRQLPEEGLKFMVYLQKENIIDESGMPKERFSAEFPKEGPSILRIQQVVRGDSAAYFCASSPLTTGVNEQFFGPGTRLTVL.

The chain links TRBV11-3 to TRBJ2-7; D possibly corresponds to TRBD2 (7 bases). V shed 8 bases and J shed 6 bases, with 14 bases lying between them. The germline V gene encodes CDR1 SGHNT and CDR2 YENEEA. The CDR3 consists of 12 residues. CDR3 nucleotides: TGTGCCAGCGGACAGACGGGAGGCGAGCAGTACTTC. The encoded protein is CASGQTGGEQYF. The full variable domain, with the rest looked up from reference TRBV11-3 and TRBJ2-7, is EAGVVQSPRYKIIEKKQPVAFWCNPISGHNTLYWYLQNLGQGPELLIRYENEEAVDDSQLPKDRFSAERLKGVDSTLKIQPAELGDSAVYLCASGQTGGEQYFGPGTRLTVT.

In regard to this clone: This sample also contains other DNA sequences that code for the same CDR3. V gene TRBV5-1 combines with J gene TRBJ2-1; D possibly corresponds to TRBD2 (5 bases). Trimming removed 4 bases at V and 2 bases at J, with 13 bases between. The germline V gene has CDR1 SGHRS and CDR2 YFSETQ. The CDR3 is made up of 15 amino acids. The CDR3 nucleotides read TGCGCCAGCAGCCTTTCTAGCCCCACCTACAATGAGCAGTTCTTC. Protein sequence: CASSLSSPTYNEQFF.

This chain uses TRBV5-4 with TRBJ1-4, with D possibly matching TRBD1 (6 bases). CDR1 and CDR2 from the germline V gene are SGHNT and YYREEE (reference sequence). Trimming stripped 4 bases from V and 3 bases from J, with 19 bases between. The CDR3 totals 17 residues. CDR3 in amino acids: CASSRTVGGSANEKLFF. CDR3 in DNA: TGTGCCAGCAGCAGGACAGTTGGAGGTTCGGCTAATGAAAAACTGTTTTTT.

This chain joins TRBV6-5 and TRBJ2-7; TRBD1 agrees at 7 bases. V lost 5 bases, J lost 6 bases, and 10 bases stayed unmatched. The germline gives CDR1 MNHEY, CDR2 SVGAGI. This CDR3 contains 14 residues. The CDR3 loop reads CASSAPTGDREQYF. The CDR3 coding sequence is TGTGCCAGCAGTGCCCCTACAGGGGACCGCGAGCAGTACTTC.